This entry lists 7 T cell receptor beta chains sequenced from one sample in a study of beta chain features in type 1 diabetes. The study reverse transcribed the entire isolated RNA, so it sequenced expressed TCRB transcripts. Sequenced by immunoSEQ multiplex PCR; TCRdb stores in-frame clones only, minus some. The data show some 250,000 clones, 25% to 30% seen once. Material: central memory CD4+ T cells from blood. The receptors derive from a man younger than 40 in good health.

The chain is built from TRBV15 and TRBJ2-2; possibly TRBD1 for D (6 bases). Germline V gene sequence: CDR1 LNHNV, CDR2 YYDKDF (reference sequence). This CDR3 is built from 15 residues. The V end lost 3 bases, the J end lost 8 bases, and 16 bases lay between the germline ends. DNA of the CDR3: TGTGCCACCAGCAGTGTACAGGGCCCCGGAGGGGAGCTGTTTTTT. This gives the protein CATSSVQGPGGELFF.

This clone occurred a few times. The genes are TRBV7-9 and TRBJ2-2, with 7 positions matching TRBD2. The CDR3 contains 19 residues. The V gene end was trimmed by 8 bases and the J gene end by 4 bases; junction bases not matched to a gene: 22. CDR1 is SEHNR and CDR2 is FQNEAQ in the germline V gene (reference sequence). The CDR3 here is CASFPVGGKIPRSTGELFF. For the CDR3, the DNA is TGTGCCAGCTTCCCGGTGGGGGGGAAGATCCCGAGAAGCACCGGGGAGCTGTTTTTT.

Only a few counts were recorded for this clone. The chain joins TRBV9 to TRBJ2-5; no definite D call. Deletions cut 0 bases from V and 4 bases from J, with 7 bases between. The CDR3 runs 13 residues. Germline loops: CDR1 SGDLS, CDR2 YYNGEE. Here the CDR3 reads CASSVDPSETQYF. CDR3 DNA: TGTGCCAGCAGCGTAGACCCCTCAGAGACCCAGTACTTC.

This chain links TRBV29-1 with TRBJ2-2, with a possible D match to TRBD1 (6 bases). Germline loops: CDR1 SQVTM, CDR2 ANQGSEA. The CDR3 runs to 14 residues. V lost 2 bases, J lost 6 bases, and 13 bases lay in between. The CDR3 sequence is CSVETGTIAGELFF. The CDR3 DNA is TGCAGCGTTGAAACAGGGACGATTGCCGGGGAGCTGTTTTTT.

This clone has a handful of counts. J is TRBJ2-7 and V is TRBV28; D uncertain. Germline values: CDR1 MDHEN, CDR2 SYDVKM. The CDR3 has 12 amino acids. The ends were cut back, 5 bases at V and 6 bases at J, with 11 bases in the middle. The CDR3 reads CASSPIATEQYF. The DNA of the CDR3 is TGTGCCAGCAGTCCCATTGCGACCGAGCAGTACTTC.

This clone came up a few times. The chain recombines TRBV7-2 with TRBJ2-7, with 8 nucleotides matching TRBD2. The CDR3 is 15 amino acids. Germline lookup yields CDR1 SGHTA and CDR2 FQGNSA. V lost 3 bases and J lost 6; bases outside the gene matches: 10. The CDR3: CASSFSAGAIGEQYF. For the CDR3, the DNA is TGTGCCAGCAGCTTCTCAGCGGGAGCTATTGGCGAGCAGTACTTC.

The gene calls are TRBV25-1 and TRBJ2-2; D ambiguous. The ends were cut back, 4 bases at V and 0 bases at J, with 3 bases in the middle. The germline gives CDR1 MGHDK, CDR2 SYGVNS. The CDR3 sequence is 13 residues long. CDR3 loop: CASSATNTGELFF. CDR3 nucleotides: TGTGCCAGCAGTGCAACGAACACCGGGGAGCTGTTTTTT.